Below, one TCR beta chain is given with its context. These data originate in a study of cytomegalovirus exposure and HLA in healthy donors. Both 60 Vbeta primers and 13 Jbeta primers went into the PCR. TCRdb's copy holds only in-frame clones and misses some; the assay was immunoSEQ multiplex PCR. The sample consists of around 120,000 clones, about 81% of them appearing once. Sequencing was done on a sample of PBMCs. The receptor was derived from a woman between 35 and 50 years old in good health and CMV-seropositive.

This CDR3 reads CASSSGTSGFDEQFF. In DNA form, the CDR3 reads TGTGCCAGCAGCTCCGGGACTAGCGGTTTCGATGAGCAGTTCTTC. The V gene is TRBV7-6, the J gene TRBJ2-1, with 11 bases aligning to TRBD2. Unmatched junction bases numbered 7, after V lost 4 bases and J lost 8 bases. CDR1 and CDR2 from the germline V gene are SGHVS and FNYEAQ. CDR3 length equals 15 residues.